This T cell receptor (beta chain) was obtained from a study of blood T cell repertoires in COVID-19. In the study overall: Samples taken during acute and convalescent COVID-19 were collected in the United States, Italy and Spain. Sources were T cells, B-cell-depleted T cells, or PBMCs; the material itself was cDNA or gDNA.

This clone appeared a single time. Generated by immunoSEQ multiplex PCR, the TCRdb table keeps only in-frame clones and is missing some. The sample holds some 120,000 clones, about four fifths seen once. Deletions cut 4 bases from V and 2 bases from J, with 9 bases between. The CDR3 has 13 residues. CDR1 and CDR2 from the germline V gene are SGDLS and YYNGEE. Ages ranged from about 18 to 100 years, with residence in about two dozen US areas. Cohort 3 donors were reported recovered after two negative PCRs, clearance, or symptom resolution. Sequencing was carried out using PBMCs or T cells enriched from blood (not recorded which). The chain is built from TRBV9 and TRBJ1-2; no clear D. The TCR originated in a man aged 25 to 45 who had recovered from COVID-19. CDR3 region: CASSTDGNYGYTF. The CDR3 region has the DNA TGTGCCAGCAGCACCGACGGGAACTATGGCTACACCTTC.